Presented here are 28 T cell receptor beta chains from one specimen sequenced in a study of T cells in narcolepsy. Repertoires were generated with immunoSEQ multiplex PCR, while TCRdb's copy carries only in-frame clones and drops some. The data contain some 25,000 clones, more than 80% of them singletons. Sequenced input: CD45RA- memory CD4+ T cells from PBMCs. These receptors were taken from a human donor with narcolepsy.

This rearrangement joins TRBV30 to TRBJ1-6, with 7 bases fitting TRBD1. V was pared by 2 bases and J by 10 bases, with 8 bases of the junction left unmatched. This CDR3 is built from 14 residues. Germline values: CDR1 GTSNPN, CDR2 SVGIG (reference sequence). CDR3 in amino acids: CAWSIDRVSSPLHF. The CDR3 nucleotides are TGTGCCTGGAGTATTGACAGGGTCAGCTCACCCCTCCACTTT.

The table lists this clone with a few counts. The CDR3 DNA reads as TGTGCCAGCAGTGCCCGGGACTGGTCTGGAAACACCATATATTTT. The encoded protein is CASSARDWSGNTIYF. V is TRBV6-1 and J is TRBJ1-3, with D tentatively TRBD1 (5 bases). The CDR3 has 15 residues. Germline assignment: CDR1 MNHNS and CDR2 SASEGT. Trimming stripped 4 bases from V and 1 base from J, with 11 bases between.

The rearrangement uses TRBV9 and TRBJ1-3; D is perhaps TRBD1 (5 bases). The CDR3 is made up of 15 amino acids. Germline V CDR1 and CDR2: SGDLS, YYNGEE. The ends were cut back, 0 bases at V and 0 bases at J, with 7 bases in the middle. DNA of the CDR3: TGTGCCAGCAGCGTAGTCGGGGGCTCTGGAAACACCATATATTTT. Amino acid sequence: CASSVVGGSGNTIYF. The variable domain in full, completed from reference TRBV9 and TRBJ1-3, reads DSGVTQTPKHLITATGQRVTLRCSPRSGDLSVYWYQQSLDQGLQFLIQYYNGEERAKGNILERFSAQQFPDLHSELNLSSLELGDSALYFCASSVVGGSGNTIYFGEGSWLTVV.

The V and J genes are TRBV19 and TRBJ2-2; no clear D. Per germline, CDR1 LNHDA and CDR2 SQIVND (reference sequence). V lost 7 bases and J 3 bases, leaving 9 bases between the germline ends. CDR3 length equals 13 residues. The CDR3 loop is CASTRSDTGELFF. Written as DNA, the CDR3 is TGTGCCAGTACTCGTTCGGACACCGGGGAGCTGTTTTTT.

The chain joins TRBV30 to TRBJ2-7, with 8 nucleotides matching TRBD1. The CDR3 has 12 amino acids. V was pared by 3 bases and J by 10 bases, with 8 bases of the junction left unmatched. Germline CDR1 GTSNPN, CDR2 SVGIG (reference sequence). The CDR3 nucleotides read TGTGCCTGGAGGCCAGGGGGCGCCGTCCAGTACTTC. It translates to CAWRPGGAVQYF.

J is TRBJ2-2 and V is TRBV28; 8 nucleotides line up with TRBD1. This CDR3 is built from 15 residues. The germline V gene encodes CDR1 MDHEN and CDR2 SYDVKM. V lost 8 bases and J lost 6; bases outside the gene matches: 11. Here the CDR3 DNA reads TGTGCCAGCGGGGGGACAGGTGGTGCGTCCGGGGAGCTGTTTTTT. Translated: CASGGTGGASGELFF.

The DNA for the CDR3 is TGTGCCAGCTCTGATAGGAAGGACTCGGATTATGGCTACACCTTC. It encodes CASSDRKDSDYGYTF. The chain is built from TRBV18 and TRBJ1-2; the D is unclear. The CDR3 is 15 residues long. Trimming cost V 6 bases and J 5 bases, with 19 bases left between them. Germline values: CDR1 KGHSH, CDR2 LQKENI.

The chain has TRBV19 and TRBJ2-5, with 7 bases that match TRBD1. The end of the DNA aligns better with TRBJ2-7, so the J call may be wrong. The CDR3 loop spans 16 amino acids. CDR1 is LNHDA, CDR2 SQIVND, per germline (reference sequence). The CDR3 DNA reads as TGTGCCAGTAGGGTCTCCGGGACAGCCCGTTCCTACGAGCAGTACTTC. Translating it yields CASRVSGTARSYEQYF.

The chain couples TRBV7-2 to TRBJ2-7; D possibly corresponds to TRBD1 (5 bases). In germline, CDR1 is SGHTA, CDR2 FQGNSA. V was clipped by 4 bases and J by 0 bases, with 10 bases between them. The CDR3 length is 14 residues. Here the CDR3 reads CASSSLRGSYEQYF. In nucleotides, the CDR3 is TGTGCCAGCAGCTCTTTAAGGGGCTCCTACGAGCAGTACTTC.

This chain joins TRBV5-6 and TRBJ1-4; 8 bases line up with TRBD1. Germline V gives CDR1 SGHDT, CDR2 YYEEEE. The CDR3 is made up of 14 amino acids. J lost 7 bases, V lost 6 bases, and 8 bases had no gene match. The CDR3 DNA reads TGTGCCAGCAACGGACAGGGCGGGGGTGAAAAACTGTTTTTT. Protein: CASNGQGGGEKLFF.

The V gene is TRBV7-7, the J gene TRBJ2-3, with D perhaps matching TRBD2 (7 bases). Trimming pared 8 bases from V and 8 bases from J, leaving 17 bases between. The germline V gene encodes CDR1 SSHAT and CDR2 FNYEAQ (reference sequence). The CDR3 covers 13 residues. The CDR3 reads CASSEGGAGTQYF. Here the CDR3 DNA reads TGTGCCAGCTCCGAGGGGGGGGCCGGTACGCAGTATTTT.

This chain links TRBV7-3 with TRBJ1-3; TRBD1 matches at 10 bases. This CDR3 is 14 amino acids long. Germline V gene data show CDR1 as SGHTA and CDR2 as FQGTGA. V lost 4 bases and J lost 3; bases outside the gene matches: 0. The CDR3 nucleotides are TGTGCCAGCAGCTGGACAGGGGGTGGAAACACCATATATTTT. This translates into CASSWTGGGNTIYF.

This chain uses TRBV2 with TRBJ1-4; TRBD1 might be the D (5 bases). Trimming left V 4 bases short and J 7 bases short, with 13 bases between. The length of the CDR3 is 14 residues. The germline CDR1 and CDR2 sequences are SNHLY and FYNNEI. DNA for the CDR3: TGTGCCAGCAGTGGTGAAAGCGGGGGTGAAAAACTGTTTTTT. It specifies CASSGESGGEKLFF.

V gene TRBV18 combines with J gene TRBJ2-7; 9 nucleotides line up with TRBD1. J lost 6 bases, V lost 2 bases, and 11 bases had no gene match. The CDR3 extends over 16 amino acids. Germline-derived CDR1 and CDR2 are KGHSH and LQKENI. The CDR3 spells CASSPDEGQGRPEQYF. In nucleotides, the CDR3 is TGTGCCAGCTCACCAGACGAGGGACAGGGAAGACCCGAGCAGTACTTC.

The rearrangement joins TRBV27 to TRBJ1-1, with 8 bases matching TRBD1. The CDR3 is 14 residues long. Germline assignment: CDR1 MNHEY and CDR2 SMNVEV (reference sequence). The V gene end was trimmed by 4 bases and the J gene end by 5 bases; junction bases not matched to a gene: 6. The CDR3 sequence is CASSSGGQRTEAFF. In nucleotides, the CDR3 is TGTGCCAGCAGTTCAGGGGGCCAACGGACTGAAGCTTTCTTT.

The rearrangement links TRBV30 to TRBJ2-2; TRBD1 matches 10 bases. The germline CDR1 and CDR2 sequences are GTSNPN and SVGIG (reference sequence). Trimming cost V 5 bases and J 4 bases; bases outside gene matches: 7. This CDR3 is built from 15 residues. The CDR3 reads CAWATGTGVTGELFF. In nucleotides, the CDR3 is TGTGCCTGGGCGACCGGGACAGGGGTCACCGGGGAGCTGTTTTTT.

The CDR3 DNA is TGCAGCGGAAGCAGGGGTTTCAGCTCCTACAATGAGCAGTTCTTC. It encodes CSGSRGFSSYNEQFF. The chain recombines TRBV29-1 with TRBJ2-1; perhaps TRBD1 as D (6 bases). The V gene's germline CDR1 is SQVTM and CDR2 ANQGSEA. V lost 7 bases and J lost 0, with 16 bases in between. This CDR3 is built from 15 residues.

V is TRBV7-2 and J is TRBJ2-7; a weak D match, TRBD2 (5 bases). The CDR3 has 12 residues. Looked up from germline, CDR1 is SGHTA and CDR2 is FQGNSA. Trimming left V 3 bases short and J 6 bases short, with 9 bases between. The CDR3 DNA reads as TGTGCCAGCAGCTTCGGGGTTGGCGAGCAGTACTTC. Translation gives CASSFGVGEQYF.

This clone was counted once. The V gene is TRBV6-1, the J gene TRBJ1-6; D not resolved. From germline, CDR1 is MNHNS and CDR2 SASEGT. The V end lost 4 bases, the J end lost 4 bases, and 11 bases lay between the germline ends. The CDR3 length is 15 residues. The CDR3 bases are TGTGCCAGCAGTGTGGGCAGAAGTTATAATTCACCCCTCCACTTT. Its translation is CASSVGRSYNSPLHF.

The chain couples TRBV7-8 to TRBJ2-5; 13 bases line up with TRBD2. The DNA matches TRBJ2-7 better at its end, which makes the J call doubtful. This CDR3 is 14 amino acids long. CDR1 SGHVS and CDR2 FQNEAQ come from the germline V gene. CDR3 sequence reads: CASSPGLAGNEQYF. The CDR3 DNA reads TGTGCCAGCAGCCCGGGACTAGCGGGAAACGAGCAGTACTTC.

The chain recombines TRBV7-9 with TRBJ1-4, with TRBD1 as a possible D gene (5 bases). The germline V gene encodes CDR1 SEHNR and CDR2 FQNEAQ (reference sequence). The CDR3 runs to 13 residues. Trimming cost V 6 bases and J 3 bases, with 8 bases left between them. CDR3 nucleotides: TGTGCCAGCAGGGGGCCGGCTAATGAAAAACTGTTTTTT. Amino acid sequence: CASRGPANEKLFF.

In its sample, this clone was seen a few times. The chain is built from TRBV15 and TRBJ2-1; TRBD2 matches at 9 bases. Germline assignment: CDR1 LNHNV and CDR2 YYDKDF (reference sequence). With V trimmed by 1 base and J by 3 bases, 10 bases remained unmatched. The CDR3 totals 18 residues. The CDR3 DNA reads TGTGCCACCAGCAGAGGCAGCGCGTCTAGCGGGGTCTACAATGAGCAGTTCTTC. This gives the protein CATSRGSASSGVYNEQFF.

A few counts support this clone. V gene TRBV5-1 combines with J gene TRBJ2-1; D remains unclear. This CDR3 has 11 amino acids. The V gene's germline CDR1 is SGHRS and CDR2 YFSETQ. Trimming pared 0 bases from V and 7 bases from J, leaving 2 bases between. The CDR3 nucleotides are TGCGCCAGCAGCTTGGCGAATGAGCAGTTCTTC. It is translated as CASSLANEQFF.

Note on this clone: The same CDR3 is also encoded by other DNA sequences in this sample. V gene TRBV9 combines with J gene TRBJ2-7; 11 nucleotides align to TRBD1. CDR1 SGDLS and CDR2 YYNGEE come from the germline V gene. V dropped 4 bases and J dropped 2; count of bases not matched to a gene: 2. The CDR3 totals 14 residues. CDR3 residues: CASSPGQGAYEQYF. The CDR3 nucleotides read TGTGCCAGCAGCCCGGGACAGGGGGCCTACGAGCAGTACTTC. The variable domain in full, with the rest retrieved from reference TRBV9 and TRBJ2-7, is DSGVTQTPKHLITATGQRVTLRCSPRSGDLSVYWYQQSLDQGLQFLIQYYNGEERAKGNILERFSAQQFPDLHSELNLSSLELGDSALYFCASSPGQGAYEQYFGPGTRLTVT.

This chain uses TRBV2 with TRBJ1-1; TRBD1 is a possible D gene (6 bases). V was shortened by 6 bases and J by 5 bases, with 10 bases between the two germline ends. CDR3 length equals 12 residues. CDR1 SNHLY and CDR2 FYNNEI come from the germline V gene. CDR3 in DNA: TGTGCCAGCAGAAAGGACAGTACTGAAGCTTTCTTT. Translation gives CASRKDSTEAFF.

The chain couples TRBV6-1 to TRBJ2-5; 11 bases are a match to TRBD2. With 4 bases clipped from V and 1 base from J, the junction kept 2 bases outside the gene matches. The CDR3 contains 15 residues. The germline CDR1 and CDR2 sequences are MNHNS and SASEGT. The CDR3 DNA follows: TGTGCCAGCAGTGGAGGGACTAGCGGCCAAGAGACCCAGTACTTC. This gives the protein CASSGGTSGQETQYF.

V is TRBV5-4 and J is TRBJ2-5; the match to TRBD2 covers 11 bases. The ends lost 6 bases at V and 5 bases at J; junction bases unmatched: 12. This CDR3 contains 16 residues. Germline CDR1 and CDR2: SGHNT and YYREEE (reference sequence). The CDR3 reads CASTSGSGRAGETQYF. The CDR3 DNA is TGTGCCAGCACCTCGGGTAGCGGGAGGGCCGGGGAGACCCAGTACTTC.

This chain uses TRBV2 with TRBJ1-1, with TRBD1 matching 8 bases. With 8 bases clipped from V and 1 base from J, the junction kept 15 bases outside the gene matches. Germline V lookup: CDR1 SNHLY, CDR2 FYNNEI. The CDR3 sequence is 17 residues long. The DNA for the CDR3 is TGTGCCAGCCTTGCCGGACAGGGTTGGGTTTCGAACACTGAAGCTTTCTTT. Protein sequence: CASLAGQGWVSNTEAFF.